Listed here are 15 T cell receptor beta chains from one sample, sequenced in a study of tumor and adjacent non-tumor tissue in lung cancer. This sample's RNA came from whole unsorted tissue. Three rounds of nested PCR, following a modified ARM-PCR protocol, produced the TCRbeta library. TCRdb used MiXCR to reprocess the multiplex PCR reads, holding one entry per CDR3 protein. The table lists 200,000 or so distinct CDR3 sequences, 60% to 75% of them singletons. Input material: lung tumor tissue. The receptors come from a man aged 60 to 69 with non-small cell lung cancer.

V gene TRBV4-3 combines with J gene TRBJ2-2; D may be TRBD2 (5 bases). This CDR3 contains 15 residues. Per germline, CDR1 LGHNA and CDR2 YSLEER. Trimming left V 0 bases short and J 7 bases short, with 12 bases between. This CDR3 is CASSQETGFYGELFF. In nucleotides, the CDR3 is TGCGCCAGCAGCCAAGAAACGGGATTTTACGGGGAGCTGTTTTTT.

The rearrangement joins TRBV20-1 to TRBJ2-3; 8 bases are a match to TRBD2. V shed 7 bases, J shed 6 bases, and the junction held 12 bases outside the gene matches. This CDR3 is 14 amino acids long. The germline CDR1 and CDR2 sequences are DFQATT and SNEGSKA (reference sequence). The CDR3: CSVSPSGYTDTQYF. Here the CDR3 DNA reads TGCAGTGTTAGTCCTAGCGGGTACACGGATACGCAGTATTTT.

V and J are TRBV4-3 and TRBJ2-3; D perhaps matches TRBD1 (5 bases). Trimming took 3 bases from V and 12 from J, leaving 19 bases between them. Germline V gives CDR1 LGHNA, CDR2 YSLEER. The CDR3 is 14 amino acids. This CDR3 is CASSHAGRQDIQYF. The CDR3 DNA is TGCGCCAGCAGCCACGCAGGGCGACAAGATATACAGTATTTT.

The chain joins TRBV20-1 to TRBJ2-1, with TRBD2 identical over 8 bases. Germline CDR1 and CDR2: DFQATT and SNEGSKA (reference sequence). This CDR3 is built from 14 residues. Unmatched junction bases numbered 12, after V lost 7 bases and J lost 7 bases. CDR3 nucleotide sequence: TGCAGTGTTAGTGATAGCGGGAAGATTAATGAGCAGTTCTTC. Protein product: CSVSDSGKINEQFF.

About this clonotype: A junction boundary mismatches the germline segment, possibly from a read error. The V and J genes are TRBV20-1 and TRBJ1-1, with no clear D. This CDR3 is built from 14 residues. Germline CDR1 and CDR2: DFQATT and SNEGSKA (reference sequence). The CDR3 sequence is CSTSSMGRYTEAFF. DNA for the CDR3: TGCAGTACTAGTAGCATGGGGAGATACACTGAAGCTTTCTTT.

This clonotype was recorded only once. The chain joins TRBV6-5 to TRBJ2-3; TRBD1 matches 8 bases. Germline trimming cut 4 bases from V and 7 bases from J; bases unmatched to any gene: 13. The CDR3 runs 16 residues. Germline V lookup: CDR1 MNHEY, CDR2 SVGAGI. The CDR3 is CASSSGQGRGWYTQYF. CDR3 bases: TGTGCCAGCAGTTCTGGACAGGGAAGAGGGTGGTATACGCAGTATTTT.

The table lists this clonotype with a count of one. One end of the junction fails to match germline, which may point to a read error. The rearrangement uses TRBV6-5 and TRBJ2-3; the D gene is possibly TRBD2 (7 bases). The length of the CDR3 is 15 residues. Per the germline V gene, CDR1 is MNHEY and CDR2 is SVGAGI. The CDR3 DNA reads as TGTGTCAGCAGGAGGGGGACTACCGACACAGATATGCAGTATTTT. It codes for CVSRRGTTDTDMQYF.

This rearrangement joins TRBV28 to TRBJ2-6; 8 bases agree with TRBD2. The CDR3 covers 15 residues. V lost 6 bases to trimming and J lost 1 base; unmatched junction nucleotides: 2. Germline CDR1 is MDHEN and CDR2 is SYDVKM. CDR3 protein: CASRSGGSGANVLTF. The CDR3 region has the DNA TGTGCCAGCAGGTCGGGGGGGTCTGGGGCCAACGTCCTGACTTTC.

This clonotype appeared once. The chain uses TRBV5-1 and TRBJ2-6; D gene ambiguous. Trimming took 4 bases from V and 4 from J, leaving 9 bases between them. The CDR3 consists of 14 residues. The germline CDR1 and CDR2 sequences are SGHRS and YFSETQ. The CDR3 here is CASSPDPGANVLTF. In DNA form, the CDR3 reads TGCGCCAGCAGCCCTGACCCCGGGGCCAACGTCCTGACTTTC.

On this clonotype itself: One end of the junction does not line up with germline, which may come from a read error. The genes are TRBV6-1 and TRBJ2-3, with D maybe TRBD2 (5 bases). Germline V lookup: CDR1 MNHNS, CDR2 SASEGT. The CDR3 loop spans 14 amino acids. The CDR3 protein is CAGSEWGSEDTQYF. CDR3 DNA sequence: TGTGCCGGCAGTGAATGGGGTAGCGAAGATACGCAATATTTT.

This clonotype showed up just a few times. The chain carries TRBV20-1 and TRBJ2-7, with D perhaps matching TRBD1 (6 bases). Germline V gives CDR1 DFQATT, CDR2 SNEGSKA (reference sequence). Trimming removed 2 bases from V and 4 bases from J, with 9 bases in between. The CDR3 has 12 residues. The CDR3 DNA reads TGCAGTGCTAGACGGCAGGGGTACGAGCAGTACTTC. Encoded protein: CSARRQGYEQYF.

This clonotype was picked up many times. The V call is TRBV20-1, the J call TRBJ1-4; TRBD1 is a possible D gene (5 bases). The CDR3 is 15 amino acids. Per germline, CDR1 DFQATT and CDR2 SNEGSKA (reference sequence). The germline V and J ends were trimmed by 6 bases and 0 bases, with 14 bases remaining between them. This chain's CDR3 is CSAESRDPTNEKLFF. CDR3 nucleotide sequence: TGCAGTGCGGAGAGTCGGGACCCAACTAATGAAAAACTGTTTTTT.

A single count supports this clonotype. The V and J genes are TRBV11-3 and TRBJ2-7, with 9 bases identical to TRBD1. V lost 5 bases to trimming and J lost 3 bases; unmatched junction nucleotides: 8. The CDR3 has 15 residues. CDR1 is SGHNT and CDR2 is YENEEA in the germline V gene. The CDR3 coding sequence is TGTGCCAGCAGCGCTCGACAGGGGGTGGGCTACGAGCAGTACTTC. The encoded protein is CASSARQGVGYEQYF.

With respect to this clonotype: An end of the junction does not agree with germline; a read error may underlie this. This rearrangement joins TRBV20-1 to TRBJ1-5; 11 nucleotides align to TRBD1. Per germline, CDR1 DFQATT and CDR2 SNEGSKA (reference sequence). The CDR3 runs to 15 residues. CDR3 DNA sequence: TGCAGTATCGAGGACAGGGGGCTTGTCAATCAGTCCCAGCATTTT. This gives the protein CSIEDRGLVNQSQHF.

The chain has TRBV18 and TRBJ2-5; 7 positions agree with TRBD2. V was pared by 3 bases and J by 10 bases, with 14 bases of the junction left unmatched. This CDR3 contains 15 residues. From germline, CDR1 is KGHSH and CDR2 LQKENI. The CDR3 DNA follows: TGTGCCAGCTCACCGCCTACAAGCGGGGTCAAGATCCAGTACTTC. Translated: CASSPPTSGVKIQYF.